One sample yielded the 27 T cell receptor beta chains listed below, sequenced in a study of blood T cell repertoires in COVID-19. Clones were read by immunoSEQ multiplex PCR, and TCRdb kept only the in-frame ones, dropping some. This table has under 250,000 clones, around 86% appearing once. Sequencing used peripheral blood. These receptors were taken from a woman aged 65 to 85 with active or convalescent COVID-19.

This chain links TRBV21-1 with TRBJ2-1; the table names TRBD1, a call not compared with the DNA. TRBV21-1 represents a pseudogene. This CDR3 has 20 amino acids. The CDR3 sequence: CASSKLQGAPVFGPLDEQFF. CDR3 DNA: TGTGCCAGCAGCAAACTCCAGGGGGCCCCAGTCTTCGGCCCCTTGGATGAGCAGTTCTTC.

This clone was seen a single time. The J gene is TRBJ2-1, the V gene TRBV3-1 (or the pseudogene TRBV3-2); D remains unclear. V was cut by 1 base and J by 0 bases, with 7 bases left in between. Germline CDR1 LGHDT, CDR2 YNNKEL (reference sequence). This CDR3 has 15 residues. CDR3 coding DNA: TGTGCCAGCAGCCAAGGTTTTAGCTCCTACAATGAGCAGTTCTTC. The encoded protein is CASSQGFSSYNEQFF.

This chain uses TRBV19 with TRBJ1-2, with D unclear. The CDR3 consists of 13 residues. V lost 7 bases, J lost 1 base, and 10 bases lay in between. From germline, CDR1 is LNHDA and CDR2 SQIVND (reference sequence). The CDR3 DNA reads TGTGCCAGTAACCTAGGTTTTAACTATGGCTACACCTTC. Translation: CASNLGFNYGYTF.

The chain employs TRBV7-9 and TRBJ1-5; D gene uncertain. Germline CDR1 is SEHNR and CDR2 is FQNEAQ (reference sequence). CDR3 size: 16 residues. Trimming took 1 base from V and 4 from J, leaving 14 bases between them. CDR3: CASSLGGYGGNQPQHF. For the CDR3, the DNA is TGTGCCAGCAGCTTAGGAGGGTACGGAGGGAATCAGCCCCAGCATTTT.

The CDR3 protein is CASSRDLSTGELFF. CDR3 DNA: TGTGCCAGCAGCCGGGACTTGTCCACCGGGGAGCTGTTTTTT. The chain employs TRBV11-3 and TRBJ2-2; possibly TRBD2 for D (6 bases). The ends were cut back, 5 bases at V and 4 bases at J, with 11 bases in the middle. This CDR3 contains 14 residues. Germline CDR1 is SGHNT and CDR2 is YENEEA.

The chain links TRBV18 to TRBJ1-5; TRBD1 agrees at 8 bases. With 6 bases clipped from V and 4 bases from J, the junction kept 17 bases outside the gene matches. From germline, CDR1 is KGHSH and CDR2 LQKENI. The length of the CDR3 is 18 residues. Here the CDR3 reads CASSPPSGGAGNNQPQHF. The DNA for the CDR3 is TGTGCCAGCTCGCCGCCCTCAGGGGGCGCCGGGAATAATCAGCCCCAGCATTTT.

The rearrangement uses TRBV6-5 and TRBJ2-5; 9 bases line up with TRBD1. Trimming cost V 4 bases and J 6 bases; bases outside gene matches: 6. This CDR3 region has 14 residues. CDR1 is MNHEY and CDR2 is SVGAGI in the germline V gene. The CDR3 nucleotides are TGTGCCAGCAGTTCGTCTACAGGGGGCCAGACCCAGTACTTC. Translated: CASSSSTGGQTQYF.

The chain is built from TRBV4-3 and TRBJ1-2; no firm D call. V dropped 0 bases and J dropped 3 bases, with 11 bases sitting between them. CDR1 and CDR2 from the germline V gene are LGHNA and YSLEER. CDR3 length: 15 amino acids. The chain's CDR3 is CASSQDARDHYGYTF. CDR3 nucleotides: TGCGCCAGCAGCCAAGATGCACGGGATCACTATGGCTACACCTTC.

This CDR3 reads CASSLMGRRNTEAFF. The CDR3 DNA sequence: TGTGCCAGCAGCTTAATGGGGCGACGAAACACTGAAGCTTTCTTT. The rearrangement uses TRBV11-2 and TRBJ1-1; tentatively, D is TRBD1 (5 bases). Germline CDR1 reads SGHAT; CDR2 reads FQNNGV. CDR3 length equals 15 residues. V was trimmed by 2 bases and J by 2 bases, leaving 12 bases between them. The full variable domain, completed using reference TRBV11-2 and TRBJ1-1, is EAGVAQSPRYKIIEKRQSVAFWCNPISGHATLYWYQQILGQGPKLLIQFQNNGVVDDSQLPKDRFSAERLKGVDSTLKIQPAKLEDSAVYLCASSLMGRRNTEAFFGQGTRLTVV.

This sequence joins TRBV29-1 and TRBJ1-2, with a possible D match to TRBD1 (6 bases). This CDR3 is built from 13 residues. V was cut by 7 bases and J by 8 bases, with 20 bases left in between. Germline V CDR1 and CDR2: SQVTM, ANQGSEA. The CDR3 DNA reads as TGCAGCGCAGAGCTACCTGGAACAGGGGGCTACACCTTC. Translation gives CSAELPGTGGYTF.

The J gene is TRBJ1-6, the V gene TRBV7-3, with D possibly matching TRBD1 (6 bases). Germline V gene lookup returns CDR1 SGHTA and CDR2 FQGTGA. This CDR3 is 17 amino acids long. V lost 2 bases to trimming and J lost 9 bases, with 20 bases between them. The CDR3 DNA sequence: TGTGCCAGCAGCTTACTGCCACAGGGCGGAGGTGGTTCACCCCTCCACTTT. This sequence encodes CASSLLPQGGGGSPLHF. Filled out from reference TRBV7-3 and TRBJ1-6, the complete variable domain reads GAGVSQTPSNKVTEKGKYVELRCDPISGHTALYWYRQSLGQGPEFLIYFQGTGAADDSGLPNDRFFAVRPEGSVSTLKIQRTERGDSAVYLCASSLLPQGGGGSPLHFGNGTRLTVT.

In this sample, this clone turned up once. The chain couples TRBV7-2 to TRBJ1-5, with D tentatively TRBD1 (6 bases). Between the trimmed V and J ends, which lost 5 bases and 8 bases, there was a span of 16 bases. The CDR3 length is 14 residues. Germline assignment: CDR1 SGHTA and CDR2 FQGNSA. For the CDR3, the DNA is TGTGCCAGCAGCCCGGAGGTGGGGGCGAAGCCCCAGCATTTT. Its translation is CASSPEVGAKPQHF.

The chain joins TRBV19 to TRBJ2-3, with 8 bases lining up with TRBD2. The CDR3 covers 11 residues. Trimming took 8 bases from V and 6 from J; bases not matched to a gene: 1. Germline V lookup: CDR1 LNHDA, CDR2 SQIVND (reference sequence). The DNA of the CDR3 is TGTGCCAGTGGCGGGGGGGATACGCAGTATTTT. Translating it yields CASGGGDTQYF.

This sequence joins TRBV10-3 and TRBJ2-1, with D perhaps TRBD1 (5 bases). The CDR3 consists of 14 residues. Germline V gene lookup returns CDR1 ENHRY and CDR2 SYGVKD. V lost 1 base and J lost 6, with 10 bases in between. The CDR3 reads CAISEWGLSNEQFF. The DNA for the CDR3 is TGTGCCATCAGTGAGTGGGGCCTGAGCAATGAGCAGTTCTTC.

This clone was picked up one time. The genes are TRBV6-5 and TRBJ1-1, with D uncertain. Germline CDR1 and CDR2: MNHEY and SVGAGI. The CDR3 spans 15 residues. Trimming stripped 0 bases from V and 2 bases from J, with 10 bases between. The DNA of the CDR3 is TGTGCCAGCAGTTACTCCGGACTTCTCAACACTGAAGCTTTCTTT. Its translation is CASSYSGLLNTEAFF.

The chain is built from TRBV6-2 or TRBV6-3 and TRBJ1-1, with TRBD1 identical over 7 bases. The ends lost 2 bases at V and 2 bases at J; junction bases unmatched: 8. The germline V gene encodes CDR1 MNHEY and CDR2 SVGEGT. This CDR3 is 16 amino acids long. This CDR3 reads CASSYRNRGTNTEAFF. CDR3 bases: TGTGCCAGCAGTTACCGGAACAGGGGCACAAACACTGAAGCTTTCTTT.

The J gene is TRBJ1-1, the V gene TRBV19, with 9 positions matching TRBD1. Germline V CDR1 and CDR2: LNHDA, SQIVND (reference sequence). Trimming took 3 bases from V and 1 from J; bases not matched to a gene: 9. This CDR3 is built from 17 residues. CDR3 sequence reads: CASSIPPVDRGNTEAFF. In DNA form, the CDR3 reads TGTGCCAGTAGTATCCCCCCCGTGGACAGGGGGAACACTGAAGCTTTCTTT. Looking up the rest from reference TRBV19 and TRBJ1-1 gives the full variable domain: DGGITQSPKYLFRKEGQNVTLSCEQNLNHDAMYWYRQDPGQGLRLIYYSQIVNDFQKGDIAEGYSVSREKKESFPLTVTSAQKNPTAFYLCASSIPPVDRGNTEAFFGQGTRLTVV.

The chain joins TRBV10-2 to TRBJ1-1; D possibly corresponds to TRBD1 (5 bases). This CDR3 is 14 amino acids long. The V gene lost 2 bases and the J gene lost 5 bases, with 12 bases spanning the gap. The V gene's germline CDR1 is WSHSY and CDR2 SAAADI. The CDR3 DNA is TGCGCCAGCAGTGAGACCAGGGCGGGGACTGAAGCTTTCTTT. This encodes CASSETRAGTEAFF.

The chain carries TRBV7-3 and TRBJ2-7; 7 nucleotides align to TRBD1. This CDR3 region has 13 residues. Germline CDR1 SGHTA, CDR2 FQGTGA. V dropped 8 bases and J dropped 3; count of bases not matched to a gene: 7. CDR3: CASQQGFGYEQYF. The CDR3 DNA reads as TGTGCCAGCCAACAGGGGTTCGGCTACGAGCAGTACTTC.

In this sample, this clone turned up a few times. The CDR3 region has the DNA TGTGCCAGCAGCGTAGAGGACCGAGGAGGGCAGCCCCAGCATTTT. As protein: CASSVEDRGGQPQHF. The chain has TRBV9 and TRBJ1-5; D is unresolved. Germline V CDR1 and CDR2: SGDLS, YYNGEE. The V end was cut by 0 bases, the J end by 7 bases, with 14 bases between. The CDR3 length is 15 residues.

In its sample, this clone was seen once. This sequence joins TRBV6-2 or TRBV6-3 and TRBJ1-1; TRBD1 matches 7 bases. The CDR3 length is 14 residues. Germline CDR1 MNHEY, CDR2 SVGEGT. V lost 2 bases to trimming and J lost 6 bases; unmatched junction nucleotides: 6. The CDR3 region is CASSYRRGWAEAFF. The CDR3 coding sequence is TGTGCCAGCAGTTACCGCAGGGGGTGGGCTGAAGCTTTCTTT.

This clone was counted only a few times. The V gene is TRBV15, the J gene TRBJ1-1, with D unclear. The CDR3 has 15 amino acids. Germline V lookup: CDR1 LNHNV, CDR2 YYDKDF (reference sequence). Between the trimmed V and J ends, which lost 5 bases and 2 bases, there was a span of 15 bases. Here the CDR3 DNA reads TGTGCCACCAGCCCTTCACCGGAGCCAAACACTGAAGCTTTCTTT. It specifies CATSPSPEPNTEAFF.

There are a few counts of this clone. The chain links TRBV9 to TRBJ1-2, with 7 bases identical to TRBD1. This CDR3 comprises 14 residues. V trimming: 3 bases; J trimming: 4 bases; junction bases outside the gene matches: 6. Germline V gene data show CDR1 as SGDLS and CDR2 as YYNGEE. This chain's CDR3 is CASSAEQGGYGYTF. CDR3 in DNA: TGTGCCAGCAGCGCGGAGCAGGGGGGCTATGGCTACACCTTC.

The rearrangement joins TRBV14 to TRBJ1-6, with TRBD1 matching 7 bases. This CDR3 region has 15 residues. V dropped 1 base and J dropped 6; count of bases not matched to a gene: 3. Germline assignment: CDR1 SGHDN and CDR2 FVKESK. Written as DNA, the CDR3 is TGTGCCAGCAGCCAAGCCGGGACAGCTAATTCACCCCTCCACTTT. Translated, it gives CASSQAGTANSPLHF.

There are a few counts of this clone. This CDR3 reads CASSPLARAQHF. DNA for the CDR3: TGTGCCAGCAGTCCCCTGGCTCGGGCCCAGCATTTT. This chain connects TRBV12-3 or TRBV12-4 to TRBJ1-5; D is unclear. The germline V and J ends were trimmed by 5 bases and 11 bases, with 13 bases remaining between them. The CDR3 has 12 amino acids.

V is TRBV18 and J is TRBJ1-5, with 9 positions matching TRBD1. The V gene's germline CDR1 is KGHSH and CDR2 LQKENI. After removal of 6 bases from V and 10 bases from J, the junction contained 7 bases not matched to a gene. The CDR3 contains 13 residues. CDR3 region: CASSAQGAVPQHF. CDR3 sequence (DNA): TGTGCCAGCTCGGCACAGGGGGCGGTACCCCAGCATTTT.

This clone was seen only a few times. This rearrangement joins TRBV2 to TRBJ1-5; D call uncertain. Looked up from germline, CDR1 is SNHLY and CDR2 is FYNNEI. The ends were cut back, 1 base at V and 0 bases at J, with 7 bases in the middle. The CDR3 loop spans 15 amino acids. CDR3 loop: CASSEEEGSNQPQHF. The CDR3 DNA sequence: TGTGCCAGCAGTGAAGAGGAGGGTAGCAATCAGCCCCAGCATTTT.